This T cell receptor beta chain is drawn from a study of cytomegalovirus exposure and HLA in healthy donors. Study-wide findings and caveats: High specificity and sensitivity for cytomegalovirus status were reported for the classifier.

The CDR3 sequence is 19 residues long. V dropped 4 bases and J dropped 2; count of bases not matched to a gene: 15. Germline V gives CDR1 SGHAT, CDR2 FQNNGV. In regard to this clone: Its antigen is not known.

PCR involved 60 Vbeta and 13 Jbeta primers. The assay was immunoSEQ multiplex PCR, and TCRdb's table has in-frame clones only and misses some. The table has about 180,000 clones, around 82% seen once. The sequenced material came from PBMCs. This chain links TRBV11-2 with TRBJ2-3; 10 nucleotides match TRBD2. The receptor's source is a woman younger than 45 in good health and CMV-seropositive. CDR3 region: CASSSPKALAGAVTDTQYF. The CDR3 coding sequence is TGTGCCAGCAGCTCACCGAAGGCCCTAGCGGGGGCAGTCACAGATACGCAGTATTTT.